The present T cell receptor beta chain was sequenced within a study of cytomegalovirus exposure and HLA in healthy donors. The PCR ran on 60 Vbeta and 13 Jbeta primers. Assay used: immunoSEQ multiplex PCR; TCRdb lists only in-frame clones, some missing. The top ten clones hold less than 2% of a sample with about 200,000 clones, over 75% of them seen once. The CDR3 runs to 18 residues. Germline lookup yields CDR1 LGHNA and CDR2 YSLEER. V was clipped by 4 bases and J by 2 bases, with 20 bases between them. The receptor was isolated from a male donor in good health and CMV-seronegative. Input material: PBMCs. V and J are TRBV4-3 and TRBJ2-2; D possibly corresponds to TRBD2 (6 bases). For the CDR3, the DNA is TGCGCCAGCAGCCGCACTCTTCCGGGACTCCGTAACACCGGGGAGCTGTTTTTT. Translation: CASSRTLPGLRNTGELFF.